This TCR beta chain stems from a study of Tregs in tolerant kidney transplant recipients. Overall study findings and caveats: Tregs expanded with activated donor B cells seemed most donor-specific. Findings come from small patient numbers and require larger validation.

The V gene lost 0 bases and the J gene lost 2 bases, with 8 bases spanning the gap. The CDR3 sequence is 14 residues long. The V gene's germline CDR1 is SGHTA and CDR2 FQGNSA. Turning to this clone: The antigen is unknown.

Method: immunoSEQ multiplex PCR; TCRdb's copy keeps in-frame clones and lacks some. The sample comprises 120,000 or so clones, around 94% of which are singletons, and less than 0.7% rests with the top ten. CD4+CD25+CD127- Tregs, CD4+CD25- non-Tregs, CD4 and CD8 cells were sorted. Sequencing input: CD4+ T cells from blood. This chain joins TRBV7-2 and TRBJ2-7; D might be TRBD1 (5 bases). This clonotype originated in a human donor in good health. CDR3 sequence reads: CASSLATATYEQYF. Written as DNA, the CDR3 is TGTGCCAGCAGCTTAGCGACAGCCACCTACGAGCAGTACTTC.